A selection of T cell receptor beta chains follows, all from one sample in a study of blood T cell repertoires in COVID-19. Using immunoSEQ multiplex PCR, the repertoire was profiled, and TCRdb retains in-frame clones only, with some absent. The sample records fewer than 80,000 clones, around 73% being singletons. Sequenced sample: peripheral blood. The source is a man in his 60s with COVID-19, enrolled during active disease. Each CDR3 is given with its conserved first and last residue. The order of the fields is D gene, clone size, J gene, V gene, CDR3 protein, CDR3 DNA. D genes are given only for firm matches. For some rows the clone size is stated as once, few or many, or as a class when expanded; others skip it.

d_gene: TRBD1; abundance: few; j_gene: TRBJ2-4; v_gene: TRBV6-5; CDR3aa: CASSSGTGNIQYF; CDR3nt: TGTGCCAGCAGCTCCGGGACAGGGAACATTCAGTACTTC
d_gene: TRBD2; abundance: -; j_gene: TRBJ2-2; v_gene: TRBV10-3; CDR3aa: CAISVRGGVTTGELFF; CDR3nt: TGTGCCATCAGTGTCCGGGGGGGAGTTACAACCGGGGAGCTGTTTTTT
d_gene: -; abundance: -; j_gene: TRBJ1-5; v_gene: TRBV6-1; CDR3aa: CASSENGGLNQPQHF; CDR3nt: TGTGCCAGCAGTGAAAATGGGGGGTTAAATCAGCCCCAGCATTTT
d_gene: TRBD2; abundance: few; j_gene: TRBJ2-5; v_gene: TRBV5-1; CDR3aa: CASSLGLAGGRETQYF; CDR3nt: TGCGCCAGCAGCCTGGGACTAGCGGGGGGGCGAGAGACCCAGTACTTC
d_gene: -; abundance: -; j_gene: TRBJ2-4; v_gene: TRBV6-5; CDR3aa: CASSSSLAKNIQYF; CDR3nt: TGTGCCAGCAGTTCCAGTCTAGCCAAAAACATTCAGTACTTC
d_gene: TRBD2; abundance: -; j_gene: TRBJ2-7; v_gene: TRBV6-5; CDR3aa: CASSWGRGSAEQYF; CDR3nt: TGTGCCAGCAGTTGGGGGAGGGGATCAGCCGAGCAGTACTTC
d_gene: -; abundance: -; j_gene: TRBJ2-5; v_gene: TRBV5-6; CDR3aa: CASSSTGEQETQYF; CDR3nt: TGTGCCAGCAGCTCAACGGGGGAGCAAGAGACCCAGTACTTC
d_gene: -; abundance: -; j_gene: TRBJ1-2; v_gene: TRBV6-1; CDR3aa: CASSEGGGYGYTF; CDR3nt: TGTGCCAGCAGTGAAGGGGGAGGCTATGGCTACACCTTC
d_gene: -; abundance: -; j_gene: TRBJ1-4; v_gene: TRBV5-1; CDR3aa: CASSSTGITNEKLFF; CDR3nt: TGCGCCAGCAGCTCAACAGGGATTACTAATGAAAAACTGTTTTTT
d_gene: TRBD1; abundance: few; j_gene: TRBJ1-4; v_gene: TRBV2; CDR3aa: CASGQGGEKLFF; CDR3nt: TGTGCCAGCGGACAGGGAGGGGAAAAACTGTTTTTT
d_gene: -; abundance: -; j_gene: TRBJ2-5; v_gene: TRBV3-1/TRBV3-2; CDR3aa: CASSQDLKRAETQYF; CDR3nt: TGTGCCAGCAGCCAAGATCTTAAGCGTGCCGAGACCCAGTACTTC
d_gene: TRBD2; abundance: -; j_gene: TRBJ2-7; v_gene: TRBV5-1; CDR3aa: CASSRTGLAGNEQYF; CDR3nt: TGCGCCAGCAGCCGAACGGGACTAGCAGGTAACGAGCAGTACTTC
d_gene: -; abundance: few; j_gene: TRBJ2-7; v_gene: TRBV27; CDR3aa: CASRKLAPYEQYF; CDR3nt: TGTGCCAGCAGAAAACTAGCCCCCTACGAGCAGTACTTC
d_gene: TRBD1; abundance: -; j_gene: TRBJ1-2; v_gene: TRBV5-1; CDR3aa: CASSRGPEYGYTF; CDR3nt: TGCGCCAGCAGCAGGGGGCCTGAATATGGCTACACCTTC
d_gene: TRBD2; abundance: -; j_gene: TRBJ2-3; v_gene: TRBV7-9; CDR3aa: CASSPLLGGTSDTDTQYF; CDR3nt: TGTGCCAGCAGCCCCTTATTAGGCGGGACTAGCGACACAGATACGCAGTATTTT
d_gene: -; abundance: -; j_gene: TRBJ2-3; v_gene: TRBV9; CDR3aa: CASSVAAVTDTQYF; CDR3nt: TGTGCCAGCAGCGTAGCGGCGGTCACAGATACGCAGTATTTT
d_gene: -; abundance: -; j_gene: TRBJ1-2; v_gene: TRBV15; CDR3aa: CATGAPRVNYGYTF; CDR3nt: TGTGCCACCGGGGCACCCAGAGTGAACTATGGCTACACCTTC
d_gene: -; abundance: -; j_gene: TRBJ2-1; v_gene: TRBV1; CDR3aa: CTSSQGPPAGVSFF; CDR3nt: TGCACCAGCAGCCAAGGCCCCCCTGCGGGAGTGTCATTCTTC
d_gene: -; abundance: -; j_gene: TRBJ2-5; v_gene: TRBV18; CDR3aa: CASSPRGDGETQYF; CDR3nt: TGTGCCAGCTCACCGCGGGGCGATGGTGAGACCCAGTACTTC
d_gene: -; abundance: -; j_gene: TRBJ1-1; v_gene: TRBV6-5; CDR3aa: CASKVGGAAFF; CDR3nt: TGTGCCAGCAAGGTCGGGGGTGCGGCTTTCTTT
d_gene: -; abundance: -; j_gene: TRBJ2-3; v_gene: TRBV6-5; CDR3aa: CASRGGDTQYF; CDR3nt: TGTGCCAGCAGGGGGGGAGATACGCAGTATTTT
d_gene: -; abundance: -; j_gene: TRBJ2-3; v_gene: TRBV6-5; CDR3aa: CASRTGDTQYF; CDR3nt: TGTGCCAGCAGGACGGGGGATACGCAGTATTTT
d_gene: -; abundance: -; j_gene: TRBJ1-1; v_gene: TRBV5-5; CDR3aa: CASSWGRNTEAFF; CDR3nt: TGTGCCAGCAGCTGGGGGCGGAACACTGAAGCTTTCTTT
d_gene: -; abundance: -; j_gene: TRBJ2-2; v_gene: TRBV5-4; CDR3aa: CASSPRQFRVGVGSELFF; CDR3nt: TGTGCCAGCAGCCCAAGACAGTTCAGGGTAGGAGTGGGTAGCGAGCTGTTTTTT
d_gene: -; abundance: -; j_gene: TRBJ2-1; v_gene: TRBV27; CDR3aa: CASSLGGGRNEQFF; CDR3nt: TGTGCCAGCAGTTTGGGAGGAGGGCGGAATGAGCAGTTCTTC
d_gene: -; abundance: -; j_gene: TRBJ2-3; v_gene: TRBV2; CDR3aa: CASSRGGSTDTQYF; CDR3nt: TGTGCCAGCAGTAGGGGGGGAAGCACAGATACGCAGTATTTT
d_gene: -; abundance: -; j_gene: TRBJ1-6; v_gene: TRBV6-5; CDR3aa: CASSSLGSESPLHF; CDR3nt: TGTGCCAGCAGTTCCCTTGGGTCGGAGTCACCCCTCCACTTT
d_gene: -; abundance: -; j_gene: TRBJ2-3; v_gene: TRBV5-1; CDR3aa: CASMTRGTDTQYF; CDR3nt: TGCGCCAGCATGACGAGGGGCACAGATACGCAGTATTTT
d_gene: -; abundance: -; j_gene: TRBJ1-2; v_gene: TRBV5-6; CDR3aa: CASSEYEGGYTF; CDR3nt: TGTGCCAGCAGCGAGTACGAGGGTGGCTACACCTTC
d_gene: -; abundance: -; j_gene: TRBJ2-7; v_gene: TRBV6-5; CDR3aa: CASSYLGGSYEQYF; CDR3nt: TGTGCCAGCAGTTACTTAGGAGGCTCCTACGAGCAGTACTTC
d_gene: TRBD2; abundance: -; j_gene: TRBJ2-2; v_gene: TRBV6-2/TRBV6-3; CDR3aa: CASSYSRTSVNTGELFF; CDR3nt: TGTGCCAGCAGTTACTCGAGGACTAGCGTGAACACCGGGGAGCTGTTTTTT
d_gene: -; abundance: few; j_gene: TRBJ1-1; v_gene: TRBV27; CDR3aa: CASSSQISTPRDEAFF; CDR3nt: TGTGCCAGCAGTTCCCAGATATCCACCCCGCGGGATGAAGCTTTCTTT
d_gene: TRBD1; abundance: -; j_gene: TRBJ1-1; v_gene: TRBV7-9; CDR3aa: CASSSRTGSTVAFF; CDR3nt: TGTGCCAGCAGCTCCCGGACAGGAAGTACAGTAGCTTTCTTT
d_gene: TRBD1; abundance: -; j_gene: TRBJ1-2; v_gene: TRBV6-5; CDR3aa: CASSPDAGGYGYTF; CDR3nt: TGTGCCAGCAGCCCGGACGCAGGGGGGTATGGCTACACCTTC
d_gene: -; abundance: -; j_gene: TRBJ1-1; v_gene: TRBV19; CDR3aa: CASSMARENTEAFF; CDR3nt: TGTGCCAGTAGTATGGCCAGGGAGAACACTGAAGCTTTCTTT
d_gene: -; abundance: -; j_gene: TRBJ2-3; v_gene: TRBV7-6; CDR3aa: CASSLEEGDTQYF; CDR3nt: TGTGCCAGCAGCTTAGAGGAGGGAGATACGCAGTATTTT
d_gene: TRBD2; abundance: medium-sized; j_gene: TRBJ2-7; v_gene: TRBV9; CDR3aa: CASSTSGGASEQYF; CDR3nt: TGTGCCAGCAGCACTAGCGGGGGGGCATCCGAGCAGTACTTC
d_gene: -; abundance: -; j_gene: TRBJ2-5; v_gene: TRBV6-2/TRBV6-3; CDR3aa: CASSYGGSRETQYF; CDR3nt: TGTGCCAGCAGTTACGGGGGGAGTAGGGAGACCCAGTACTTC
d_gene: TRBD2; abundance: -; j_gene: TRBJ2-3; v_gene: TRBV7-3; CDR3aa: CASSYAGGPADTQYF; CDR3nt: TGTGCCAGCAGCTACGCGGGGGGCCCCGCAGATACGCAGTATTTT
d_gene: -; abundance: few; j_gene: TRBJ2-7; v_gene: TRBV5-6; CDR3aa: CASSFRTNYEQYF; CDR3nt: TGTGCCAGCAGCTTTCGTACAAACTACGAGCAGTACTTC
d_gene: TRBD1; abundance: -; j_gene: TRBJ2-5; v_gene: TRBV19; CDR3aa: CASSIRGQVRETQYF; CDR3nt: TGTGCCAGTAGTATAAGGGGACAGGTGAGGGAGACCCAGTACTTC
d_gene: TRBD1; abundance: -; j_gene: TRBJ1-5; v_gene: TRBV19; CDR3aa: CASTDRVGGNQPQHF; CDR3nt: TGTGCCAGTACCGACAGGGTGGGTGGCAATCAGCCCCAGCATTTT
d_gene: -; abundance: -; j_gene: TRBJ1-6; v_gene: TRBV30; CDR3aa: CAWSVQGRSPLHF; CDR3nt: TGTGCCTGGAGTGTACAGGGCAGGTCACCCCTCCACTTT
d_gene: TRBD2; abundance: once; j_gene: TRBJ2-1; v_gene: TRBV5-4; CDR3aa: CASSSRLAGGIDEQFF; CDR3nt: TGTGCCAGCAGCTCCAGACTAGCGGGGGGGATAGATGAGCAGTTCTTC
d_gene: -; abundance: -; j_gene: TRBJ2-3; v_gene: TRBV14; CDR3aa: CASSQSLVSTDTQYF; CDR3nt: TGTGCCAGCAGCCAGTCACTAGTTAGCACAGATACGCAGTATTTT
d_gene: -; abundance: -; j_gene: TRBJ2-5; v_gene: TRBV28; CDR3aa: CASGNAHETQYF; CDR3nt: TGTGCCAGCGGCAACGCCCATGAGACCCAGTACTTC
d_gene: -; abundance: -; j_gene: TRBJ1-1; v_gene: TRBV7-9; CDR3aa: CAGWSGANTEAFF; CDR3nt: TGTGCCGGATGGTCAGGCGCGAACACTGAAGCTTTCTTT
d_gene: TRBD1; abundance: -; j_gene: TRBJ2-7; v_gene: TRBV5-1; CDR3aa: CASSPSLTGREQYF; CDR3nt: TGCGCCAGCAGCCCCTCCCTGACAGGGCGGGAGCAGTACTTC
d_gene: TRBD2; abundance: -; j_gene: TRBJ2-5; v_gene: TRBV6-1; CDR3aa: CASSEGGATQYF; CDR3nt: TGTGCCAGCAGTGAGGGAGGGGCGACCCAGTACTTC
d_gene: -; abundance: -; j_gene: TRBJ2-7; v_gene: TRBV18; CDR3aa: CASSPRLEGKRNEQYF; CDR3nt: TGTGCCAGCTCACCCCGGTTGGAGGGGAAGAGGAACGAGCAGTACTTC